Described below is a single T cell receptor (beta chain) sequence and its context. The sample is drawn from a study of STAT5B mutations in CD4+ large granular lymphocyte leukemia. TCRdb's copy holds only in-frame clones and misses some; the assay was immunoSEQ multiplex PCR. The data show over 25,000 clones, roughly 79% seen once. The sample comprised CD4+ T cells from blood buffy coats. This receptor was obtained from a human donor in good health.

DNA of the CDR3: TGTGCCACCGCCGGCCAAGGCGGCTACACCTTC. Its translation is CATAGQGGYTF. The V and J genes are TRBV28 and TRBJ1-2, with D unresolved. The germline V and J ends were trimmed by 10 bases and 8 bases, with 14 bases remaining between them. Germline V gives CDR1 MDHEN, CDR2 SYDVKM. This CDR3 comprises 11 residues.